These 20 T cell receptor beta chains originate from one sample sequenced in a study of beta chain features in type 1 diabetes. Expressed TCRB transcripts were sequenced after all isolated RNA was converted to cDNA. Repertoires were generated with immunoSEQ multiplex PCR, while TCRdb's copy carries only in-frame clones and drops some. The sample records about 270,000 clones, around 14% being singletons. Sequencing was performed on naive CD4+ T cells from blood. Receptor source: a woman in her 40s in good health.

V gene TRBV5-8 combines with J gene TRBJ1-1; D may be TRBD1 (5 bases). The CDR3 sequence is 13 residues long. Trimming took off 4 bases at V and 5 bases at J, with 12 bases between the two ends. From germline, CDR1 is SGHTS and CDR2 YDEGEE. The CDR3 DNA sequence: TGTGCCAGCAGCGCGGCGGGGGGGACTGAAGCTTTCTTT. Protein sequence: CASSAAGGTEAFF. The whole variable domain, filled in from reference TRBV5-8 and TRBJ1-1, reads EAGVTQSPTHLIKTRGQQATLRCSPISGHTSVYWYQQALGLGLQFLLWYDEGEERNRGNFPPRFSGRQFPNYSSELNVNALELEDSALYLCASSAAGGTEAFFGQGTRLTVV.

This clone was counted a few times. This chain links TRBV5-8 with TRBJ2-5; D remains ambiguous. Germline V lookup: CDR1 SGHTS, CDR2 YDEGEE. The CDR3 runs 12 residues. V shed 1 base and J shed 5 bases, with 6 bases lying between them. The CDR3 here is CASSLPQETQYF. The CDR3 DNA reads TGTGCCAGCAGCTTGCCTCAGGAGACCCAGTACTTC.

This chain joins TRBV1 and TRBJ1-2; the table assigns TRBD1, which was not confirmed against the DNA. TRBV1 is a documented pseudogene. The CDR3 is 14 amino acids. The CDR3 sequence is CTSSRDRVKDGYTF. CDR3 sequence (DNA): TGCACCAGCAGCCGCGACAGGGTTAAGGATGGCTACACCTTC.

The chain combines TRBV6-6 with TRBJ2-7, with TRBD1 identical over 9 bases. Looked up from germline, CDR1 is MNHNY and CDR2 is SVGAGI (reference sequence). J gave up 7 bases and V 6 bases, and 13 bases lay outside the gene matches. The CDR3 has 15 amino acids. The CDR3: CASSLDRGPAGEQYF. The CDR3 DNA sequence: TGTGCCAGCAGCCTGGACAGGGGTCCTGCTGGGGAGCAGTACTTC.

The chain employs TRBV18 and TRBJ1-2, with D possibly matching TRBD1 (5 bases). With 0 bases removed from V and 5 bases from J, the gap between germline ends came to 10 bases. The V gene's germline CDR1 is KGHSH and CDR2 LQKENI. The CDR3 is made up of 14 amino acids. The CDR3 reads CASSPPQTAYGYTF. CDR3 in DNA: TGTGCCAGCTCACCACCACAGACAGCTTATGGCTACACCTTC. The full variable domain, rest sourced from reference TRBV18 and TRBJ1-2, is NAGVMQNPRHLVRRRGQEARLRCSPMKGHSHVYWYRQLPEEGLKFMVYLQKENIIDESGMPKERFSAEFPKEGPSILRIQQVVRGDSAAYFCASSPPQTAYGYTFGSGTRLTVV.

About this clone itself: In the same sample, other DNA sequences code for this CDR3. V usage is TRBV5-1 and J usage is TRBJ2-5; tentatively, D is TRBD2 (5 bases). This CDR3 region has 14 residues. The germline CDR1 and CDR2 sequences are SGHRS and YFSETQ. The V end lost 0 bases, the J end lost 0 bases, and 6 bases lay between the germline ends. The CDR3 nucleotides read TGCGCCAGCAGCTTGGCGGGGAACCAAGAGACCCAGTACTTC. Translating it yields CASSLAGNQETQYF.

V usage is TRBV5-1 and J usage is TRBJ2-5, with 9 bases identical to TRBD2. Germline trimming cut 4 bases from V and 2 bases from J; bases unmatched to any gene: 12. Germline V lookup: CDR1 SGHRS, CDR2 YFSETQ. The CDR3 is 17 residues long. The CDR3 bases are TGCGCCAGCAGCCTCGCCCTCCTAGCGGGGCAGCAAGAGACCCAGTACTTC. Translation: CASSLALLAGQQETQYF.

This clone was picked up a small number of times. The CDR3 loop reads CASSARTGSSYEQYF. In DNA form, the CDR3 reads TGTGCCAGCAGTGCCCGGACAGGGTCCTCCTACGAGCAGTACTTC. The rearrangement links TRBV2 to TRBJ2-7; TRBD1 matches 8 bases. V dropped 4 bases and J dropped 0; count of bases not matched to a gene: 5. CDR1 and CDR2 (germline): SNHLY, FYNNEI. This CDR3 contains 15 residues.

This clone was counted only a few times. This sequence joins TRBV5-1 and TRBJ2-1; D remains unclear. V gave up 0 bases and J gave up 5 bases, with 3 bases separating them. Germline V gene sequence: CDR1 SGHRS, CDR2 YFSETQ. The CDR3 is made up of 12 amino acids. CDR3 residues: CASSLGDNEQFF. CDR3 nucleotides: TGCGCCAGCAGCTTGGGAGACAATGAGCAGTTCTTC.

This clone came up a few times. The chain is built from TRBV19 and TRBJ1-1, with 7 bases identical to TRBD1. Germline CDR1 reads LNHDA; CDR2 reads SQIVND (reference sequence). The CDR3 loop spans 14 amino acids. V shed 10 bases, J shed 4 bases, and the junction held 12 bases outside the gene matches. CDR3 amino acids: CATRQQGRSTEAFF. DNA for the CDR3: TGTGCCACCCGCCAACAGGGGAGGAGCACTGAAGCTTTCTTT.

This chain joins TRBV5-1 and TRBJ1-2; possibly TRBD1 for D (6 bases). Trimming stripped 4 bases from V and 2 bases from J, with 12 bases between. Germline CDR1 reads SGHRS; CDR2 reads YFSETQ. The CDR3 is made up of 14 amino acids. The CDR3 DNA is TGCGCCAGCAGCGGACAGTGGGGGAACTATGGCTACACCTTC. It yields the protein CASSGQWGNYGYTF.

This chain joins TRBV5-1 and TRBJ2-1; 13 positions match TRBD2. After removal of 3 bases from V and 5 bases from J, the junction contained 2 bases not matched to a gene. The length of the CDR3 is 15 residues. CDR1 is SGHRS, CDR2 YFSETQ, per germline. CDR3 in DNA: TGCGCCAGCAGCTCACTAGCGGGGGGGGACAATGAGCAGTTCTTC. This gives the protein CASSSLAGGDNEQFF.

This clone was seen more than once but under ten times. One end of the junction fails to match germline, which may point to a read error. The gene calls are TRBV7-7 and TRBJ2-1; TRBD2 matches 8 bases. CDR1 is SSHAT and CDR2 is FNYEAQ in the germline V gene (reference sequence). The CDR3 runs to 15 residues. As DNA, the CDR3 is TGTGCTAGCAGCTTTCGGCGGGGGGACTACAATGAGCAGTTCTTC. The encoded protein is CASSFRRGDYNEQFF. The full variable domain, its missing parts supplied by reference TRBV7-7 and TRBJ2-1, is GAGVSQSPRYKVTKRGQDVTLRCDPISSHATLYWYQQALGQGPEFLTYFNYEAQPDKSGLPSDRFSAERPEGSISTLTIQRTEQRDSAMYRCASSFRRGDYNEQFFGPGTRLTVL.

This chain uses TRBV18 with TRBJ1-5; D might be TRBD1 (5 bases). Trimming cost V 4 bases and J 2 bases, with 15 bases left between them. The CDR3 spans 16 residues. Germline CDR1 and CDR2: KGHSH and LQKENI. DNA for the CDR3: TGTGCCAGCTCACAACTGGCGACAGAGGGCAATCAGCCCCAGCATTTT. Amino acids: CASSQLATEGNQPQHF.

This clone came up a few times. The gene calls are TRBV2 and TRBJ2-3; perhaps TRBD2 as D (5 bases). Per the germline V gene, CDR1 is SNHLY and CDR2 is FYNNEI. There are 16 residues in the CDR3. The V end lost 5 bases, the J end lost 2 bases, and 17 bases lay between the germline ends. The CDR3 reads CASSTRTPLNTDTQYF. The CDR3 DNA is TGTGCCAGCAGTACTCGGACTCCCCTTAACACAGATACGCAGTATTTT.

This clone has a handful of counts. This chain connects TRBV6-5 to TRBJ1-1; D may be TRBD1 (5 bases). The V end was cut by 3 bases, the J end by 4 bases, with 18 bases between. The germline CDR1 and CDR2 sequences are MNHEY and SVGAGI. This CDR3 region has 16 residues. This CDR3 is CASSYQGGILPTEAFF. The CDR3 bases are TGTGCCAGCAGTTATCAGGGTGGTATACTGCCCACTGAAGCTTTCTTT.

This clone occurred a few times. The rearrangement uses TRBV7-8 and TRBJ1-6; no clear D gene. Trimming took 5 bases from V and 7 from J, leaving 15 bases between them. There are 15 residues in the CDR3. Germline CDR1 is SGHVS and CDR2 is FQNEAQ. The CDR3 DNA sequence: TGTGCCAGCAGCGGGAGGATTGCCCGGAATTCACCCCTCCACTTT. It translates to CASSGRIARNSPLHF.

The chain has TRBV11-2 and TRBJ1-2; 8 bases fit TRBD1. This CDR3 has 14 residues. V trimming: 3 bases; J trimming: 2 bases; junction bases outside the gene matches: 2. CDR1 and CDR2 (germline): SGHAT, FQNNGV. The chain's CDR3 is CASSFDRGNYGYTF. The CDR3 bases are TGTGCCAGCAGCTTTGACAGGGGCAACTATGGCTACACCTTC.

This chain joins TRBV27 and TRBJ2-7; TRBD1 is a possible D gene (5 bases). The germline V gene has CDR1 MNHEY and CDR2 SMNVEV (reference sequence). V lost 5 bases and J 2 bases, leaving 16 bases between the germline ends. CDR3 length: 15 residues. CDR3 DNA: TGTGCCAGCAGTCCCCAGACAGCGACCCCCTACGAGCAGTACTTC. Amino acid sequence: CASSPQTATPYEQYF.

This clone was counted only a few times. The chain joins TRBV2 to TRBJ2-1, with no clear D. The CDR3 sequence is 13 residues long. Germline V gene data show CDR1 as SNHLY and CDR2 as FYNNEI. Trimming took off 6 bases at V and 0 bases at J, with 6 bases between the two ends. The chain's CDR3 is CASRGPSYNEQFF. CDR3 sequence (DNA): TGTGCCAGCAGGGGCCCCTCCTACAATGAGCAGTTCTTC.